What follows describes a single T cell receptor (beta chain). Its antigen is not known. It may be a read error: a sequence one base away is much more abundant. This sample is drawn from a study of molecular identifiers for immune sequencing clone quantification. Study conclusions and caveats: More than 97% of effector molecules, versus under 1% of naive-cell molecules, belonged to clones above 20 RNA copies.

Sorting was used to obtain naive CD8 T cells (CD8+CD4-CCR7+CD45RA+). The CDR3 is made up of 13 amino acids. Methods described previously were used for bulk TCR libraries, and listed TCR primers were applied. TCRdb re-called the PCR reads through MiXCR, storing one row per CDR3 protein. The repertoire holds more than 450,000 distinct CDR3 sequences, with 25% as singletons. The J gene is TRBJ1-1, the V gene TRBV12-3 or TRBV12-4; D is uncertain. The receptor comes from a human donor in good health. Some libraries in this study had Jurkat cell RNA spiked in. What was sequenced was naive CD8+ T cells from blood, with Jurkat cell RNA spiked in. This sample's subset: FACS-sorted CD8+CD4-CCR7+CD45RA+ naive T cells. The DNA for the CDR3 is TGTGCCGGCAGTTTCATGGGTGACACTGAAGCTTTCTTT. Amino acid sequence: CAGSFMGDTEAFF.